Each of the 2 T cell receptor beta chains below was sequenced from the same sample in a study of T-cell memory formation after mild COVID-19. Each CDR3 protein gets one entry after TCRdb re-called the 5' RACE reads with MiXCR. The data contain about 390,000 distinct CDR3 sequences, about 21% of them singletons. Source material: PBMCs or a T cell subset sorted from them (not recorded which). These receptors were taken from an adult woman who had mild COVID-19 (a few samples of this study predate the infection). Cell type and time point are not known.

This clonotype was recorded a few times. The J gene is TRBJ2-2, the V gene TRBV6-5; tentatively, D is TRBD1 (5 bases). This CDR3 comprises 15 residues. Trimming shortened V by 5 bases and J by 6 bases, and 16 bases separated the two germline ends. The germline gives CDR1 MNHEY, CDR2 SVGAGI. The CDR3 protein is CASSQQVVGPGELFF. The CDR3 coding sequence is TGTGCCAGCAGTCAACAGGTGGTGGGTCCCGGGGAGCTGTTTTTT.

The chain uses TRBV15 and TRBJ1-6; D gene unclear. V was trimmed by 0 bases and J by 8 bases, leaving 14 bases between them. This CDR3 is built from 16 residues. Germline values: CDR1 LNHNV, CDR2 YYDKDF (reference sequence). The CDR3 bases are TGTGCCACCAGCAGAGATTGGGCCTCGGCCCATTCACCCCTCCACTTT. It translates to CATSRDWASAHSPLHF.